This T cell receptor beta chain was recovered during a study of Tregs in tolerant kidney transplant recipients. Study background: Mixed chimerism was transient after nonmyeloablative marrow transplants from related graft donors.

V lost 4 bases to trimming and J lost 2 bases; unmatched junction nucleotides: 5. This CDR3 has 14 residues. Germline V gene sequence: CDR1 SEHNR, CDR2 FQNEAQ (reference sequence). Only in-frame clones appear in the TCRdb table, and some are missing; sequencing was by immunoSEQ multiplex PCR. The sample has 50,000 to 80,000 clones, roughly 98% seen once. The receptor comes from a human donor who received a combined kidney and bone marrow transplant. The sequenced sample was Tregs from blood, obtained before the transplant. J is TRBJ2-7 and V is TRBV7-9; the match to TRBD2 covers 7 bases. Here the CDR3 DNA reads TGTGCCAGCAGCTCTAGCGGTCTTGCCTACGAGCAGTACTTC. Amino acid sequence: CASSSSGLAYEQYF. The full variable domain, rest sourced from reference TRBV7-9 and TRBJ2-7, is DTGVSQNPRHKITKRGQNVTFRCDPISEHNRLYWYRQTLGQGPEFLTYFQNEAQLEKSRLLSDRFSAERPKGSFSTLEIQRTEQGDSAMYLCASSSSGLAYEQYFGPGTRLTVT.